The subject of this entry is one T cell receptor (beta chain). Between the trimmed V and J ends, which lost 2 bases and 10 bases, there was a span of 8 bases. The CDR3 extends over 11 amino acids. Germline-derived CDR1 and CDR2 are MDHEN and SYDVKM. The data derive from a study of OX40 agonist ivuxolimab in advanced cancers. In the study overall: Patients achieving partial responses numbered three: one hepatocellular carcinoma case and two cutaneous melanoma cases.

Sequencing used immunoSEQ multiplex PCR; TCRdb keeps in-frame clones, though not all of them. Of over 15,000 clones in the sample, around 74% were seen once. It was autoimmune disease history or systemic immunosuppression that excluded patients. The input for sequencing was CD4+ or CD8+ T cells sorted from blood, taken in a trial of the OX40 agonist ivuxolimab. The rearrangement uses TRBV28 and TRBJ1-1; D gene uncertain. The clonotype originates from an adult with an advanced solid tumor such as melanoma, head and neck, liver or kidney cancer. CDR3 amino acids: CASSLNKVAFF. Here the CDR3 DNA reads TGTGCCAGCAGTTTAAATAAGGTAGCTTTCTTT.